These T cell receptor beta chains were read from a single sample in a study of cytomegalovirus exposure and HLA in healthy donors. Generated by immunoSEQ multiplex PCR, the TCRdb table keeps only in-frame clones and is missing some. This sample has roughly 150,000 clones, with 75% to 90% found just once. The sequencing sample was made of PBMCs. These receptors came from a male donor in good health and CMV-seronegative. Both conserved end residues are part of each CDR3.

CDR3aa: CASSVGQGQGTGELFF
v_gene: TRBV9
j_gene: TRBJ2-2

CDR3aa: CASSQDGGGETQYF
v_gene: TRBV4-1
j_gene: TRBJ2-5

CDR3aa: CASGTASSYNEQFF
v_gene: TRBV5-1
j_gene: TRBJ2-1

CDR3aa: CASMLYSQETQYF
v_gene: TRBV6-1
j_gene: TRBJ2-5

CDR3aa: CASRRTGGTGELFF
v_gene: TRBV7-2
j_gene: TRBJ2-2

CDR3aa: CSVLDRGHGYTF
v_gene: TRBV29-1
j_gene: TRBJ1-2

CDR3aa: CASSSTGGEEDGYTF
v_gene: TRBV6-4
j_gene: TRBJ1-2

CDR3aa: CASRGTGTYEQYF
v_gene: TRBV6-1
j_gene: TRBJ2-7

CDR3aa: CASAGGQGLYGYTF
v_gene: TRBV6-1
j_gene: TRBJ1-2

CDR3aa: CASSLVGGGRPDTQYF
v_gene: TRBV27
j_gene: TRBJ2-3

CDR3aa: CASSWEVTTGEQFF
v_gene: TRBV5-1
j_gene: TRBJ2-1

CDR3aa: CASSADKPEAFF
v_gene: TRBV6-1
j_gene: TRBJ1-1

CDR3aa: CASSPSAGAGSYNSPLHF
v_gene: TRBV5-6
j_gene: TRBJ1-6

CDR3aa: CASSEARLFVSNQPQHF
v_gene: TRBV6-1
j_gene: TRBJ1-5

CDR3aa: CASSRGGNRDTEAFF
v_gene: TRBV19
j_gene: TRBJ1-1

CDR3aa: CASSPGVAPHFETQYF
v_gene: TRBV9
j_gene: TRBJ2-5

CDR3aa: CASSQGWDRVNTEAFF
v_gene: TRBV4-1
j_gene: TRBJ1-1

CDR3aa: CASSWTRDRPNYEQYF
v_gene: TRBV5-1
j_gene: TRBJ2-7

CDR3aa: CAWSHAIRDRGEKLFF
v_gene: TRBV30
j_gene: TRBJ1-4

CDR3aa: CASSRGPGFTEAFF
v_gene: TRBV6-5
j_gene: TRBJ1-1

CDR3aa: CASSIGGAGGYTF
v_gene: TRBV27
j_gene: TRBJ1-2

CDR3aa: CASSSGTYNEQFF
v_gene: TRBV6-4
j_gene: TRBJ2-1

CDR3aa: CASSYSVGGSETQYF
v_gene: TRBV6-5
j_gene: TRBJ2-5

CDR3aa: CATSRGGGGGYGYTF
v_gene: TRBV15
j_gene: TRBJ1-2

CDR3aa: CASSPGSNQPQHF
v_gene: TRBV6-1
j_gene: TRBJ1-5

CDR3aa: CASNSYTEAFF
v_gene: TRBV5-5
j_gene: TRBJ1-1

CDR3aa: CASSHPGQGYEKLFF
v_gene: TRBV4-2
j_gene: TRBJ1-4

CDR3aa: CASSLRASGEVDTQYF
v_gene: TRBV5-4
j_gene: TRBJ2-3

CDR3aa: CASSFGTIPETQYF
v_gene: TRBV5-1
j_gene: TRBJ2-3

CDR3aa: CASSRPGTGMTDTQYF
v_gene: TRBV7-9
j_gene: TRBJ2-3

CDR3aa: CASSPGTASRGYTF
v_gene: TRBV2
j_gene: TRBJ1-2

CDR3aa: CASSQPERSKIYEQYF
v_gene: TRBV4-1
j_gene: TRBJ2-7

CDR3aa: CASSSTTGGDLSNQPQHF
v_gene: TRBV28
j_gene: TRBJ1-5

CDR3aa: CASSGRQGNTEAFF
v_gene: TRBV5-6
j_gene: TRBJ1-1

CDR3aa: CASRDDRGPYNEQFF
v_gene: TRBV6-4
j_gene: TRBJ2-1

CDR3aa: CASSYRSGYGYTF
v_gene: TRBV6-5
j_gene: TRBJ1-2

CDR3aa: CASSYSWGVSNTEAFF
v_gene: TRBV6-5
j_gene: TRBJ1-1

CDR3aa: CASSPGQGASGELFF
v_gene: TRBV2
j_gene: TRBJ2-2

CDR3aa: CASSTWGTGLDTQYF
v_gene: TRBV19
j_gene: TRBJ2-3

CDR3aa: CASSTGLTETQYF
v_gene: TRBV11-2
j_gene: TRBJ2-5

CDR3aa: CASSSRQGAYEQYF
v_gene: TRBV6-1
j_gene: TRBJ2-7

CDR3aa: CASRAGTGENQPQHF
v_gene: TRBV6-1
j_gene: TRBJ1-5

CDR3aa: CASSNPGLRNEQFF
v_gene: TRBV18
j_gene: TRBJ2-1

CDR3aa: CASSWGTSGEGFF
v_gene: TRBV5-1
j_gene: TRBJ2-1

CDR3aa: CASSSATANNEKLFF
v_gene: TRBV5-1
j_gene: TRBJ1-4

CDR3aa: CASSREILYEQYF
v_gene: TRBV2
j_gene: -